This T cell receptor (beta chain) was sequenced for a study of pediatric ulcerative colitis. For this clone: The antigen is undetermined.

Findings and caveats of the study: Two patients had blood samples with substantially reduced template counts.

From germline, CDR1 is LNHDA and CDR2 SQIVND (reference sequence). V was pared by 3 bases and J by 3 bases, with 9 bases between. The CDR3 is made up of 13 amino acids. The assay was run at survey level. TCRdb keeps only in-frame clones here, not all; method: immunoSEQ multiplex PCR. The data show 60,000 to 75,000 clones, 77% seen once. The TCR comes from a boy under 18 with moderate ulcerative colitis. V and J are TRBV19 and TRBJ2-7; D remains unclear. The sequenced sample was blood. In nucleotides, the CDR3 is TGTGCCAGTAGTATTCCCCCGCACTACGAGCAGTACTTC. This codes for CASSIPPHYEQYF.